The entry that follows covers one T cell receptor beta chain sequence. Its antigen is as yet unknown. A much bigger clone sits one base away, suggesting this may be a read error. The record originates from a study of CD8 T cells in ankylosing spondylitis. Regarding the study as a whole: Some of the motif variants had earlier been found in reactive arthritis patients' fluid and blood.

Trimming took off 3 bases at V and 6 bases at J, with 2 bases between the two ends. The CDR3 sequence is 11 residues long. It was by quantitative 5'-RACE with molecular barcodes that TCR beta libraries were made. One entry per CDR3 protein, called by TCRdb with MiXCR from the 5' RACE reads. The sample consists of 180,000 or so distinct CDR3 sequences, around a tenth of them appearing once. The chain recombines TRBV12-3 or TRBV12-4 with TRBJ1-4; D ambiguous. The sequence was collected from a male donor with ankylosing spondylitis or in good health (not recorded which). Sequencing was done on a sample of blood, either unsorted or a sorted T cell fraction (not recorded which). The CDR3 here is CASSFYEKLFF. CDR3 coding DNA: TGTGCCAGCAGTTTCTATGAAAAACTGTTTTTT.